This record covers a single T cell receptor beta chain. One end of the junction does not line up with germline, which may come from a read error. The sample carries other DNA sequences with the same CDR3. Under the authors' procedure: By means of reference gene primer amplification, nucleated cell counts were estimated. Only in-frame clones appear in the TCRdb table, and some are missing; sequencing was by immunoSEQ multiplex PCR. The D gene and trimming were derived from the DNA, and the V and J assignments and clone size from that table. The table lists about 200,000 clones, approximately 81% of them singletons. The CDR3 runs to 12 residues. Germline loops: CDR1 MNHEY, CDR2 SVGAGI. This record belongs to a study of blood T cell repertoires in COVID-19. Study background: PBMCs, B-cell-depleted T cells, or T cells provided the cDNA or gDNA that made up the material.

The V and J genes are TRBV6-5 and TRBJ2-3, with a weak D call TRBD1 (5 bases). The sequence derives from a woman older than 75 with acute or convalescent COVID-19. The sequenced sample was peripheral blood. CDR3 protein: CASRSTADTQYF. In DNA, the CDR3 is TGTGCTAGCAGGTCGACAGCAGATACGCAGTATTTT.